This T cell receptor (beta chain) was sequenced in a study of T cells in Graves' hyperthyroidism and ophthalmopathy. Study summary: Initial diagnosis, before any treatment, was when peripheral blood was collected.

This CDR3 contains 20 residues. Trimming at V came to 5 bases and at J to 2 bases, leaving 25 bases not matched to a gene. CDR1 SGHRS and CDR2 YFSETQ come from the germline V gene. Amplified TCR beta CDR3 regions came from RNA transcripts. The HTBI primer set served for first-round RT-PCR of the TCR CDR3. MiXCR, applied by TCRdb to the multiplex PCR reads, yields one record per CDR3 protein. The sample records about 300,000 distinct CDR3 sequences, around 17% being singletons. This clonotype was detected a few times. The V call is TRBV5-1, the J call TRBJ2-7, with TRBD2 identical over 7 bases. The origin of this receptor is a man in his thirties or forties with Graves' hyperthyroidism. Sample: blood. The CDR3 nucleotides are TGCGCCAGCAGTTCGGGACTACGATTAGTACGTCCCGGCCTAACCTACGAGCAGTACTTC. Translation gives CASSSGLRLVRPGLTYEQYF.